Listed below are T cell receptor beta chains from one sample, sequenced in a study of CD8+CD57+ T cells in acquired aplastic anemia. TCRdb ran MiXCR on the reads and lists one entry per CDR3 protein. The sample lists approximately 100,000 distinct CDR3 sequences, about 66% occurring once. Material: sorted CD4+, CD8+, or CD8+CD57+ T cells (not recorded which) from PBMCs. These receptors were collected from a human donor with aplastic anemia. Each CDR3 is given with its conserved first and last residue. Not every row has a clone size; where given, it reads once, few, many or a size class.

j_call clone_size cdr3_length v_call cdr3_aa
TRBJ2-5 . 14 TRBV7-2 CASSLGWTQETQYF
TRBJ1-2 . 16 TRBV20-1 CSARKGEGSTRPGYTF
TRBJ2-7 . 13 TRBV19 CASSSRVTYEQYF
TRBJ2-7 . 14 TRBV7-6 CASSLGDGTYEQYF
TRBJ2-2 . 13 TRBV10-3 CAIARDSNGELFF
TRBJ2-7 . 14 TRBV19 CASRPGQASYEQYF
TRBJ1-5 few 13 TRBV19 CASTPRTDQPQHF
TRBJ2-3 many 13 TRBV6-4 CATAQGSTDTQYF
TRBJ1-1 . 15 TRBV15 CATSSEGALNTEAFF
TRBJ1-1 few 14 TRBV10-3 CAISKQGFDTEAFF
TRBJ2-3 . 17 TRBV24-1 CATSDGLAVTSTDTQYF
TRBJ2-5 . 12 TRBV7-2 CASSHTGETQYF
TRBJ2-7 . 12 TRBV19 CASSIPPYEQYF
TRBJ2-7 few 12 TRBV7-3 CASSRLWYEQYF
TRBJ2-1 . 15 TRBV10-1 CASSICGRAGNEQFF
TRBJ2-7 few 15 TRBV20-1 CSAPELRGPGDEQYF
TRBJ2-1 many 13 TRBV19 CASSIGEGNEQFF
TRBJ2-1 many 13 TRBV4-1 CASRGASYNEQFF
TRBJ2-7 . 15 TRBV15 CATSRDRGGGYEQYF
TRBJ2-2 . 14 TRBV10-3 CAISDKGAAGELFF
TRBJ2-3 . 17 TRBV19 CASSIEVAGGSTDTQYF
TRBJ1-1 . 13 TRBV19 CASNREGDTEAFF
TRBJ2-1 . 14 TRBV6-5 CASSYRETNGEQFF
. . 11 TRBV7-2 CASRVLDEQFF
TRBJ2-7 . 15 TRBV2 CASSDPGTPAYEQYF
TRBJ2-5 . 12 TRBV20-1 CSAPSGRETQYF
TRBJ1-2 . 13 TRBV9 CASSVGIGEGYTF
TRBJ2-2 . 13 TRBV9 CASSVGGTGELFF
TRBJ2-5 . 15 TRBV7-6 CASSLVARAQETQYF
TRBJ2-7 . 15 TRBV7-6 CASSPTSGLPYEQYF
TRBJ2-1 . 16 TRBV4-1 CASSQDEAGGRNEQFF
TRBJ1-1 . 14 TRBV19 CASSMGTGGDEAFF
TRBJ2-1 . 11 TRBV3-1 CASSRGNEQFF
TRBJ1-1 . 11 TRBV20-1 CSALRVAEAFF
TRBJ2-5 . 16 TRBV5-4 CASSLTFRGGGETQYF
TRBJ2-3 . 14 TRBV15 CATSGPGLPDTQYF
TRBJ1-5 . 14 TRBV2 CASSENRAVQPQHF
TRBJ2-1 once 15 TRBV11-2 CASSFVSMGGNEQFF
TRBJ2-7 . 15 TRBV24-1 CATSDPDRGLDEQYF
TRBJ2-7 . 15 TRBV7-6 CASSPPASGLYEQYF
TRBJ1-6 . 15 TRBV7-3 CASSLQATGNSPLHF
TRBJ1-5 . 15 TRBV2 CASSELRVSNQPQHF
TRBJ2-5 . 16 TRBV7-2 CASSLMASGFQETQYF
TRBJ1-4 . 15 TRBV25-1 CASSEVTGVNEKLFF
TRBJ1-1 . 11 TRBV7-6 CASSLGSEAFF
TRBJ2-7 . 14 TRBV12-3/TRBV12-4 CASSLAGQGGEQYF
TRBJ2-3 . 15 TRBV29-1 CSVEFLAGSTDTQYF